The 15 T cell receptor beta chains given below trace back to one sample, sequenced in a study of graft-versus-host responses after intestinal transplantation. Their antigen targets remain unknown. Sequencing was performed with immunoSEQ multiplex PCR; in TCRdb, only in-frame clones are kept and a portion is missing. Here the sample spans about 88,000 clones, approximately 94% being singletons. Here the sequenced sample was unstimulated CD4+ T cells sorted from spleen or lymph node cells, taken before transplant. All receptors derive from a human donor who was the organ donor for an intestinal transplant.

V usage is TRBV5-1 and J usage is TRBJ1-6; TRBD1 might be the D (6 bases). The CDR3 is 15 amino acids. CDR1 and CDR2 from the germline V gene are SGHRS and YFSETQ. V was shortened by 6 bases and J by 2 bases, with 12 bases between the two germline ends. CDR3 nucleotides: TGCGCCAGCACCACTACAGGGACCTATAATTCACCCCTCCACTTT. Translation: CASTTTGTYNSPLHF. The entire variable domain, with the rest obtained from reference TRBV5-1 and TRBJ1-6, is as follows: KAGVTQTPRYLIKTRGQQVTLSCSPISGHRSVSWYQQTPGQGLQFLFEYFSETQRNKGNFPGRFSGRQFSNSRSEMNVSTLELGDSALYLCASTTTGTYNSPLHFGNGTRLTVT.

The gene calls are TRBV5-1 and TRBJ2-5; D is possibly TRBD1 (6 bases). CDR1 is SGHRS and CDR2 is YFSETQ in the germline V gene. The CDR3 has 14 residues. Trimming removed 4 bases from V and 2 bases from J, with 12 bases in between. The CDR3 bases are TGCGCCAGCAGCCTAAGAGGGGGTCAAGAGACCCAGTACTTC. Translated: CASSLRGGQETQYF.

The genes are TRBV11-2 and TRBJ2-3; 9 nucleotides line up with TRBD2. This CDR3 has 15 residues. The trim removed 2 bases at V and 4 bases at J, leaving 4 bases unmatched. Germline V gene sequence: CDR1 SGHAT, CDR2 FQNNGV. CDR3 bases: TGTGCCAGCAGCTTACTCGCGGGGGGGCCAGATACGCAGTATTTT. This encodes CASSLLAGGPDTQYF.

This clone was recorded only once. V is TRBV6-1 and J is TRBJ1-2; D is ambiguous. V gave up 6 bases and J gave up 5 bases, with 10 bases separating them. Germline values: CDR1 MNHNS, CDR2 SASEGT. The CDR3 contains 12 residues. CDR3 DNA sequence: TGTGCCAGCAGCCCAGCACAGTATGGCTACACCTTC. Translated, it gives CASSPAQYGYTF.

This clone was recorded a few times. V usage is TRBV7-2 and J usage is TRBJ1-2; 12 bases are a match to TRBD1. Germline V CDR1 and CDR2: SGHTA, FQGNSA. The CDR3 sequence is 17 residues long. The J segment lost 4 bases and the V segment lost 5 bases, leaving 11 bases of the junction unmatched. The CDR3 DNA is TGTGCCAGCAGCACCGGGACAGGGGGCTTCCGGGGCTATGGCTACACCTTC. Translating it yields CASSTGTGGFRGYGYTF.

The chain has TRBV5-1 and TRBJ1-4; 10 bases agree with TRBD1. V gave up 8 bases and J gave up 0 bases; unmatched junction bases: 4. This CDR3 has 15 amino acids. In germline, CDR1 is SGHRS, CDR2 YFSETQ. The CDR3 spells CASRGQGATNEKLFF. The CDR3 nucleotides read TGCGCCAGTAGAGGACAGGGGGCAACTAATGAAAAACTGTTTTTT.

Worth noting for this clone: Additional DNA sequences in this sample encode the identical CDR3. The V call is TRBV7-2, the J call TRBJ1-1, with D uncertain. The V end was cut by 5 bases, the J end by 3 bases, with 10 bases between. Germline V gene lookup returns CDR1 SGHTA and CDR2 FQGNSA. The CDR3 is 13 amino acids. CDR3 bases: TGTGCCAGCAGCCTCTACCGGGACACTGAAGCTTTCTTT. Encoded protein: CASSLYRDTEAFF.

The V call is TRBV5-1, the J call TRBJ2-4, with TRBD1 identical over 9 bases. The ends lost 4 bases at V and 6 bases at J; junction bases unmatched: 8. The length of the CDR3 is 15 residues. Germline V gene sequence: CDR1 SGHRS, CDR2 YFSETQ. CDR3 residues: CASSIGQGFVNIQYF. CDR3 bases: TGCGCCAGCAGCATAGGACAGGGGTTTGTAAACATTCAGTACTTC. Drawing the rest from reference TRBV5-1 and TRBJ2-4, the complete variable domain is KAGVTQTPRYLIKTRGQQVTLSCSPISGHRSVSWYQQTPGQGLQFLFEYFSETQRNKGNFPGRFSGRQFSNSRSEMNVSTLELGDSALYLCASSIGQGFVNIQYFGAGTRLSVL.

The chain uses TRBV10-1 and TRBJ2-1; D may be TRBD1 or TRBD2 (6 bases each). In germline, CDR1 is WNHNN, CDR2 SYGVQD (reference sequence). The CDR3 totals 19 residues. Trimming pared 2 bases from V and 6 bases from J, leaving 26 bases between. The CDR3 bases are TGCGCCAGCAGTGAGAGCGTTGATGACCTGGGGGGCCACGGCAATGAGCAGTTCTTC. This gives the protein CASSESVDDLGGHGNEQFF.

This clone was picked up a small number of times. The chain is built from TRBV19 and TRBJ1-5; a weak D match, TRBD1 (5 bases). The CDR3 contains 12 residues. The V and J ends lost 8 bases and 3 bases respectively, with 8 bases between them. Germline CDR1 is LNHDA and CDR2 is SQIVND (reference sequence). The CDR3 DNA sequence: TGTGCCAGTGGGACGTCCAATCAGCCCCAGCATTTT. The encoded protein is CASGTSNQPQHF.

The V gene is TRBV9, the J gene TRBJ2-3; the D is unclear. V was cut by 0 bases and J by 3 bases, with 11 bases left in between. This CDR3 comprises 15 residues. Germline V gene lookup returns CDR1 SGDLS and CDR2 YYNGEE. The CDR3 nucleotides are TGTGCCAGCAGCGTAGGGACGGTCCAAACAGATACGCAGTATTTT. This encodes CASSVGTVQTDTQYF.

This chain connects TRBV7-2 to TRBJ1-3; D unclear. V lost 5 bases, J lost 0 bases, and 11 bases lay in between. In germline, CDR1 is SGHTA, CDR2 FQGNSA. This CDR3 is 15 amino acids long. CDR3 in amino acids: CASSRDGNSGNTIYF. For the CDR3, the DNA is TGTGCCAGCAGCCGAGACGGGAACTCTGGAAACACCATATATTTT.

This sequence joins TRBV7-9 and TRBJ2-7, with 7 positions matching TRBD1. Per germline, CDR1 SEHNR and CDR2 FQNEAQ (reference sequence). J lost 3 bases, V lost 5 bases, and 10 bases had no gene match. The CDR3 is 15 amino acids. CDR3 coding DNA: TGTGCCAGCAGCCGGACAGGTGGGCTGGTCTACGAGCAGTACTTC. This translates into CASSRTGGLVYEQYF.

The chain has TRBV4-1 and TRBJ2-3; 10 positions agree with TRBD2. Trimming removed 3 bases from V and 2 bases from J; junction bases left unmatched: 11. This CDR3 is 18 amino acids long. In germline, CDR1 is MGHRA, CDR2 YSYEKL. The CDR3 region is CASSHAQSSGGNTDTQYF. The CDR3 nucleotides are TGCGCCAGCAGCCATGCCCAATCTAGCGGGGGTAACACAGATACGCAGTATTTT.

In this sample, this clone turned up once. The chain employs TRBV7-9 and TRBJ1-6; the D gene is possibly TRBD1 (5 bases). Germline V gene lookup returns CDR1 SEHNR and CDR2 FQNEAQ (reference sequence). Trimming took 8 bases from V and 6 from J, leaving 14 bases between them. This CDR3 comprises 14 residues. CDR3 protein: CASGMDTVNSPLHF. CDR3 sequence (DNA): TGTGCCAGCGGTATGGACACCGTTAATTCACCCCTCCACTTT.